A single sample gave rise to the 24 T cell receptor beta chains below, sequenced in a study of blood T cell repertoires in COVID-19. Data came from immunoSEQ multiplex PCR; TCRdb stores just in-frame clones and leaves some out. The top ten hold over 3.5% of the sample, which has approximately 250,000 clones, 80% to 90% seen once. The sample taken for sequencing was PBMCs or T cells enriched from blood (not recorded which). These receptors were collected from a woman in her twenties or thirties with acute COVID-19.

The chain joins TRBV5-5 to TRBJ1-1, with TRBD1 matching over 8 bases. The V segment lost 5 bases and the J segment 0 bases; nucleotides outside the gene matches: 6. The CDR3 is made up of 15 amino acids. Germline CDR1 reads SGHKS; CDR2 reads YYEKEE (reference sequence). The CDR3 nucleotides are TGTGCCAGCAGACACGGACAGGGATTGAACACTGAAGCTTTCTTT. This encodes CASRHGQGLNTEAFF. Full variable domain (rest looked up from reference TRBV5-5 and TRBJ1-1): DAGVTQSPTHLIKTRGQQVTLRCSPISGHKSVSWYQQVLGQGPQFIFQYYEKEERGRGNFPDRFSARQFPNYSSELNVNALLLGDSALYLCASRHGQGLNTEAFFGQGTRLTVV.

J is TRBJ1-3 and V is TRBV9; D is uncertain. Germline-derived CDR1 and CDR2 are SGDLS and YYNGEE. V dropped 0 bases and J dropped 0 bases, with 13 bases sitting between them. The CDR3 has 17 amino acids. CDR3 nucleotides: TGTGCCAGCAGCGTAGTCCCGAGGGCAGACTCTGGAAACACCATATATTTT. Its translation: CASSVVPRADSGNTIYF.

About this clone itself: Other DNA sequences in the sample encode the same CDR3. The V gene is TRBV6-2 or TRBV6-3, the J gene TRBJ2-7, with D perhaps matching TRBD2 (6 bases). V lost 5 bases and J lost 3, with 8 bases in between. The germline CDR1 and CDR2 sequences are MNHEY and SVGEGT. The CDR3 runs 12 residues. In DNA, the CDR3 is TGTGCCAGCAGTCCGGGGGACTACGAGCAGTACTTC. Translated: CASSPGDYEQYF.

The J gene is TRBJ2-1, the V gene TRBV11-2, with D perhaps matching TRBD2 (6 bases). This CDR3 has 15 residues. CDR1 SGHAT and CDR2 FQNNGV come from the germline V gene. V gave up 5 bases and J gave up 9 bases, with 20 bases separating them. The CDR3 DNA reads TGTGCCAGCAGCCTTTTCAGTCGGGGGTCAAGTGAGCAGTTCTTC. It codes for CASSLFSRGSSEQFF. Full variable domain (rest looked up from reference TRBV11-2 and TRBJ2-1): EAGVAQSPRYKIIEKRQSVAFWCNPISGHATLYWYQQILGQGPKLLIQFQNNGVVDDSQLPKDRFSAERLKGVDSTLKIQPAKLEDSAVYLCASSLFSRGSSEQFFGPGTRLTVL.

The rearrangement links TRBV9 to TRBJ2-1; TRBD2 matches 9 bases. CDR1 and CDR2 from the germline V gene are SGDLS and YYNGEE. Unmatched junction bases numbered 14, after V lost 3 bases and J lost 7 bases. The CDR3 loop spans 17 amino acids. This CDR3 reads CASSGRDQLAGGNEQFF. The CDR3 DNA is TGTGCCAGCAGCGGACGGGACCAACTAGCGGGCGGTAATGAGCAGTTCTTC.

This clone was counted once. For the CDR3, the DNA is TGCGCCAGCAGCTGGCAAAGGACAGCCGATGGCTACACCTTC. It encodes CASSWQRTADGYTF. The chain carries TRBV5-1 and TRBJ1-2; perhaps TRBD1 as D (6 bases). Looked up from germline, CDR1 is SGHRS and CDR2 is YFSETQ. The CDR3 has 14 residues. V gave up 3 bases and J gave up 6 bases, with 15 bases separating them.

The rearrangement links TRBV10-3 to TRBJ2-2; TRBD1 is a possible D gene (6 bases). Germline CDR1 ENHRY, CDR2 SYGVKD. The ends were cut back, 3 bases at V and 5 bases at J, with 10 bases in the middle. The CDR3 contains 14 residues. The CDR3 loop reads CAISERGGTGELFF. DNA of the CDR3: TGTGCCATCAGTGAAAGAGGGGGTACCGGGGAGCTGTTTTTT.

This rearrangement joins TRBV27 to TRBJ1-1, with 7 bases lining up with TRBD1. The germline V gene encodes CDR1 MNHEY and CDR2 SMNVEV (reference sequence). The V gene end was trimmed by 4 bases and the J gene end by 1 base; junction bases not matched to a gene: 3. This CDR3 region has 14 residues. DNA for the CDR3: TGTGCCAGCAGTTCGGGACAGACGAACACTGAAGCTTTCTTT. This codes for CASSSGQTNTEAFF.

The rearrangement joins TRBV13 to TRBJ1-4; 9 positions match TRBD1. There are 17 residues in the CDR3. Unmatched junction bases numbered 6, after V lost 3 bases and J lost 1 base. The germline V gene has CDR1 PRHDT and CDR2 FYEKMQ (reference sequence). The CDR3 coding sequence is TGTGCCAGCAGCTTGACGACAGGGGGGGAAACTAATGAAAAACTGTTTTTT. This encodes CASSLTTGGETNEKLFF. The full variable domain, its missing parts supplied by reference TRBV13 and TRBJ1-4, is AAGVIQSPRHLIKEKRETATLKCYPIPRHDTVYWYQQGPGQDPQFLISFYEKMQSDKGSIPDRFSAQQFSDYHSELNMSSLELGDSALYFCASSLTTGGETNEKLFFGSGTQLSVL.

The chain has TRBV19 and TRBJ2-7; 10 positions match TRBD2. The trim removed 6 bases at V and 0 bases at J, leaving 5 bases unmatched. Germline-derived CDR1 and CDR2 are LNHDA and SQIVND (reference sequence). The length of the CDR3 is 15 residues. In DNA, the CDR3 is TGTGCCAGTAGCAGAACTAGCGGGAACTCCTACGAGCAGTACTTC. Amino acid sequence: CASSRTSGNSYEQYF.

The chain employs TRBV7-9 and TRBJ2-2; possibly TRBD2 for D (5 bases). V shed 0 bases and J shed 8 bases, with 10 bases lying between them. Germline V gives CDR1 SEHNR, CDR2 FQNEAQ (reference sequence). The CDR3 has 14 residues. The CDR3 is CASSLAIGVGELFF. The CDR3 DNA reads as TGTGCCAGCAGCTTAGCGATCGGGGTAGGGGAGCTGTTTTTT. Using reference TRBV7-9 and TRBJ2-2 for the parts outside the CDR3, the full variable domain is DTGVSQNPRHKITKRGQNVTFRCDPISEHNRLYWYRQTLGQGPEFLTYFQNEAQLEKSRLLSDRFSAERPKGSFSTLEIQRTEQGDSAMYLCASSLAIGVGELFFGEGSRLTVL.

The DNA of the CDR3 is TGTGCCAGCAGCCTTGGGACTAGCGGGAGCGAGCAGTACTTC. Protein: CASSLGTSGSEQYF. This rearrangement joins TRBV5-4 to TRBJ2-7; the match to TRBD2 covers 14 bases. After removal of 4 bases from V and 6 bases from J, the junction contained 3 bases not matched to a gene. The V gene's germline CDR1 is SGHNT and CDR2 YYREEE (reference sequence). This CDR3 spans 14 amino acids.

This chain joins TRBV19 and TRBJ2-1; D unresolved. The length of the CDR3 is 19 residues. V was clipped by 1 base and J by 4 bases, with 23 bases between them. The germline V gene has CDR1 LNHDA and CDR2 SQIVND (reference sequence). The CDR3 region has the DNA TGTGCCAGTAGTATAGCTATTCCTTTTGGCGGAGACTTGTACAATGAGCAGTTCTTC. Translating it yields CASSIAIPFGGDLYNEQFF.

Written as DNA, the CDR3 is TGTGCCAGCTCACGCGGGACTAGCGGGAGTTGGGAGACCCAGTACTTC. Protein: CASSRGTSGSWETQYF. V gene TRBV18 combines with J gene TRBJ2-5; 14 nucleotides match TRBD2. In germline, CDR1 is KGHSH, CDR2 LQKENI. The V gene end was trimmed by 4 bases and the J gene end by 5 bases; junction bases not matched to a gene: 6. The length of the CDR3 is 16 residues.

The chain recombines TRBV5-1 with TRBJ1-2; tentative D call: TRBD1 (5 bases). Trimming removed 4 bases at V and 7 bases at J, with 14 bases between. Germline values: CDR1 SGHRS, CDR2 YFSETQ. The CDR3 consists of 13 residues. Here the CDR3 reads CASSPSSRAGYTF. DNA for the CDR3: TGCGCCAGCAGCCCATCATCCAGGGCTGGCTACACCTTC.

The chain is built from TRBV11-2 and TRBJ2-7; 8 nucleotides match TRBD2. In germline, CDR1 is SGHAT, CDR2 FQNNGV. This CDR3 is built from 18 residues. With V trimmed by 0 bases and J by 7 bases, 17 bases remained unmatched. For the CDR3, the DNA is TGTGCCAGCAGCTTAGACTCCTCCCGGGGACTAGACCCCAGGGAGCAGTACTTC. Amino acid sequence: CASSLDSSRGLDPREQYF.

This clone was seen only a few times. V is TRBV21-1 and J is TRBJ1-1. TRBV21-1 is a listed pseudogene. The CDR3 totals 13 residues. CDR3 DNA: TGTGCCAGCAGCCCAGGTCCGGGGACTGAAGCTTTCTTT. Its protein is CASSPGPGTEAFF.

The chain carries TRBV5-1 and TRBJ2-3; 12 bases are shared with TRBD2. V lost 1 base and J lost 0; bases outside the gene matches: 9. In germline, CDR1 is SGHRS, CDR2 YFSETQ. This CDR3 contains 19 residues. This chain's CDR3 is CASSLYLAGGLPSTDTQYF. In nucleotides, the CDR3 is TGCGCCAGCAGCTTGTATCTAGCGGGAGGGCTCCCTAGCACAGATACGCAGTATTTT.

V gene TRBV28 combines with J gene TRBJ1-1; a weak D match, TRBD1 (6 bases). CDR1 is MDHEN and CDR2 is SYDVKM in the germline V gene. V was shortened by 11 bases and J by 0 bases, with 10 bases between the two germline ends. CDR3 length equals 12 residues. The CDR3 here is CAGGGLNTEAFF. The CDR3 DNA reads TGTGCCGGGGGGGGGCTGAACACTGAAGCTTTCTTT.

The chain joins TRBV3-1 (or the pseudogene TRBV3-2) to TRBJ2-7; the D gene is possibly TRBD2 (6 bases). Trimming stripped 0 bases from V and 2 bases from J, with 11 bases between. The germline V gene encodes CDR1 LGHDT and CDR2 YNNKEL (reference sequence). The CDR3 length is 15 residues. The CDR3 region has the DNA TGTGCCAGCAGCCAAGAAGCTGCGGGGCCCTACGAGCAGTACTTC. This gives the protein CASSQEAAGPYEQYF.

V is TRBV14 and J is TRBJ2-7; 11 bases are a match to TRBD2. Per the germline V gene, CDR1 is SGHDN and CDR2 is FVKESK. The V gene end was trimmed by 1 base and the J gene end by 6 bases; junction bases not matched to a gene: 14. The CDR3 spans 18 residues. For the CDR3, the DNA is TGTGCCAGCAGCCAAGTGACTAAACTCACTAGCGGGAGCCCCGAGCAGTACTTC. The encoded protein is CASSQVTKLTSGSPEQYF.

The genes are TRBV30 and TRBJ2-5; TRBD2 agrees at 7 bases. The V and J ends lost 2 bases and 2 bases, in that order; junction bases with no gene match: 5. The CDR3 totals 14 residues. Germline V gene lookup returns CDR1 GTSNPN and CDR2 SVGIG (reference sequence). CDR3: CAWSPRDYQETQYF. DNA for the CDR3: TGTGCCTGGAGTCCCCGGGACTATCAAGAGACCCAGTACTTC.

The table lists this clone with a count of one. The rearrangement links TRBV28 to TRBJ1-5; 8 bases fit TRBD1. This CDR3 has 13 amino acids. The germline V gene has CDR1 MDHEN and CDR2 SYDVKM. The junction had 1 base not matched to a gene; V was cut back by 2 bases and J by 7 bases. The chain's CDR3 is CASSLQGAQPQHF. DNA for the CDR3: TGTGCCAGCAGTTTACAGGGGGCCCAGCCCCAGCATTTT.

The chain carries TRBV9 and TRBJ2-7; possibly TRBD1 for D (6 bases). CDR1 is SGDLS, CDR2 YYNGEE, per germline. V was pared by 4 bases and J by 4 bases, with 15 bases between. CDR3 length: 14 amino acids. CDR3 in amino acids: CASSSSGTPYEQYF. The CDR3 bases are TGTGCCAGCAGCTCATCCGGGACACCGTACGAGCAGTACTTC.